The present T cell receptor (beta chain) was sequenced within a study of blood T cell repertoires in COVID-19. V lost 8 bases, J lost 0 bases, and 10 bases lay in between. CDR1 KGHSH and CDR2 LQKENI come from the germline V gene. This CDR3 comprises 13 residues. Profiling relied on immunoSEQ multiplex PCR, and the TCRdb table lists in-frame clones only, not all of them. The table has 100,000 to 150,000 clones, 70% to 90% seen once. The sequence derives from a woman between 50 and 59 years old with acute or convalescent COVID-19. Input material: peripheral blood. The chain carries TRBV18 and TRBJ1-1; D is unclear. For the CDR3, the DNA is TGTGCCAGCGTCAGTGCCATGAACACTGAAGCTTTCTTT. This gives the protein CASVSAMNTEAFF.